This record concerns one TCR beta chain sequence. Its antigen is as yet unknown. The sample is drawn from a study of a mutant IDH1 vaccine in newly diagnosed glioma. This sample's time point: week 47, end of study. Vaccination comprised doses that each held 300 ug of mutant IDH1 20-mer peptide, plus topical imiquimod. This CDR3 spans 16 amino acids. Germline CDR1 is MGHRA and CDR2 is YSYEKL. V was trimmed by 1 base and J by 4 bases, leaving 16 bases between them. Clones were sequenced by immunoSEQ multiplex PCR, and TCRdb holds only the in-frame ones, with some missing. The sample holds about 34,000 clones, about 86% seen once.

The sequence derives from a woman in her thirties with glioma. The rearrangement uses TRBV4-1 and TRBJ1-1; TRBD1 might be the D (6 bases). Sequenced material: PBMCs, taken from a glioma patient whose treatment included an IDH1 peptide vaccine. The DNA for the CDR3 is TGCGCCAGCAGCCAAGCGGAAGGGATGGGGGCCACTGAAGCTTTCTTT. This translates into CASSQAEGMGATEAFF.